The 9 T cell receptor beta chains presented below share a single source sample, sequenced in a study of a mutant IDH1 vaccine in newly diagnosed glioma (dated by TCRdb to about 2021). In the paper's terms, the time point label means: week 23, last vaccination. Each vaccine dose, consisting of 300 ug of a 20-mer mutant IDH1 peptide in Montanide, was administered subcutaneously with topical imiquimod. Library method: the immunoSEQ multiplex PCR assay. In its TCRdb copy, this immuneACCESS table keeps in-frame sequences only and misses some clones. Where compared with another copy, unresolved V genes explain less than half of these, and the others have no known cause. The sample has around 19,000 clones on record, about four fifths of them singletons. About 12% of the sample is held by the ten biggest clonotypes. No antigen is known for these receptors. The sequences come from PBMCs, collected from a glioma patient whose treatment included an IDH1 peptide vaccine. These receptors originate from a young man with glioma.

V gene TRBV10-3 combines with J gene TRBJ1-1; no reliable D call. The CDR3 extends over 12 amino acids. CDR1 and CDR2 from the germline V gene are ENHRY and SYGVKD. Trimming removed 1 base from V and 3 bases from J, with 3 bases in between. As DNA, the CDR3 is TGTGCCATCAGTGAGTACGACACTGAAGCTTTCTTT. It translates to CAISEYDTEAFF.

V and J are TRBV11-2 and TRBJ2-5, with a tentative D call TRBD2 (6 bases). The CDR3 spans 13 residues. Trimming stripped 7 bases from V and 2 bases from J, with 11 bases between. The germline gives CDR1 SGHAT, CDR2 FQNNGV. This CDR3 reads CASTLGLQETQYF. In DNA form, the CDR3 reads TGTGCCAGCACCCTGGGACTGCAAGAGACCCAGTACTTC.

The V gene is TRBV18, the J gene TRBJ1-3; D not certain. V lost 0 bases and J 4 bases, leaving 4 bases between the germline ends. CDR1 KGHSH and CDR2 LQKENI come from the germline V gene. The CDR3 is made up of 13 amino acids. Here the CDR3 DNA reads TGTGCCAGCTCACCACCCGCGGGAAACACCATATATTTT. It yields the protein CASSPPAGNTIYF.

This clone occurred a few times. V is TRBV6-1 and J is TRBJ1-5; 8 nucleotides align to TRBD1. With 3 bases clipped from V and 5 bases from J, the junction kept 6 bases outside the gene matches. Germline-derived CDR1 and CDR2 are MNHNS and SASEGT. This CDR3 spans 15 amino acids. The CDR3 DNA reads as TGTGCCAGCAGTGAGGACAGGGCCGGGGATCAGCCCCAGCATTTT. Its protein product is CASSEDRAGDQPQHF.

The chain has TRBV9 and TRBJ1-1; D call uncertain. The V gene lost 6 bases and the J gene lost 5 bases, with 17 bases spanning the gap. This CDR3 is built from 14 residues. Germline-derived CDR1 and CDR2 are SGDLS and YYNGEE. In DNA, the CDR3 is TGTGCCAGCACCGCTCCTGATGAGACGACTGAAGCTTTCTTT. It encodes CASTAPDETTEAFF. The full variable domain, completed using reference TRBV9 and TRBJ1-1, is DSGVTQTPKHLITATGQRVTLRCSPRSGDLSVYWYQQSLDQGLQFLIQYYNGEERAKGNILERFSAQQFPDLHSELNLSSLELGDSALYFCASTAPDETTEAFFGQGTRLTVV.

The V gene is TRBV18, the J gene TRBJ1-1, with D possibly being TRBD1 (6 bases). Looked up from germline, CDR1 is KGHSH and CDR2 is LQKENI. The germline V and J ends were trimmed by 7 bases and 8 bases, with 14 bases remaining between them. This CDR3 comprises 12 residues. CDR3 DNA sequence: TGTGCCAGCTTACCTGGACAGCCCGAAGCTTTCTTT. Protein: CASLPGQPEAFF.

This clone appeared a few times. The chain combines TRBV29-1 with TRBJ1-1; D is perhaps TRBD1 (5 bases). V lost 5 bases and J lost 1, with 14 bases in between. Germline lookup yields CDR1 SQVTM and CDR2 ANQGSEA. CDR3 length: 14 amino acids. This CDR3 is CSVIPDGTNTEAFF. DNA for the CDR3: TGCAGCGTTATACCAGACGGGACGAACACTGAAGCTTTCTTT.

The V and J genes are TRBV6-5 and TRBJ2-7; no clear D gene. This CDR3 contains 14 residues. Trimming shortened V by 0 bases and J by 0 bases, and 6 bases separated the two germline ends. CDR1 and CDR2 from the germline V gene are MNHEY and SVGAGI. The chain's CDR3 is CASSYSTDSYEQYF. The CDR3 bases are TGTGCCAGCAGTTACTCTACGGACTCCTACGAGCAGTACTTC.

The V and J genes are TRBV4-2 and TRBJ2-3, with a weak D call TRBD2 (6 bases). The ends were cut back, 4 bases at V and 4 bases at J, with 18 bases in the middle. Per germline, CDR1 LGHNA and CDR2 YNFKEQ. CDR3 length equals 16 residues. In DNA form, the CDR3 reads TGTGCCAGCAGCCCAGGACCCCGGGAGTGGGCAGATACGCAGTATTTT. This gives the protein CASSPGPREWADTQYF.